The subject of this entry is one TCR beta chain. Antigen: not known. The germline CDR1 and CDR2 sequences are SGHRS and YFSETQ. This CDR3 has 13 residues. V was pared by 0 bases and J by 5 bases, with 5 bases between. The sample is drawn from a study of T cell responses to AZD1222 COVID-19 vaccine. TCRdb's copy holds only in-frame clones and misses some; the assay was immunoSEQ multiplex PCR. In the table there are under 250,000 clones, around 93% of which are singletons. Study results and caveats: Repertoires were obtained only post-peak T cell response. Reportedly, nearly half of unique spike TCRs recognized epitopes outside B.1.351/B.1.1.7 mutations.

The source of this sequence is an adult in good health. Here the sequenced sample was peripheral blood, taken on day 0 of MenACWY control vaccination. The V gene is TRBV5-1, the J gene TRBJ2-2, with D hard to call. CDR3 sequence (DNA): TGCGCCAGCAGCTTGGACAGAACCGGGGAGCTGTTTTTT. Translation: CASSLDRTGELFF.